What follows describes a single T cell receptor beta chain. This clone was counted a single time. Its recognized antigen is unknown. No base quality values were provided; no much bigger clone lies one nucleotide off. Preparation of the library involved the immunoSEQ multiplex PCR assay. A mixture of 60 forward primers for TCR Vbeta segments and 13 reverse primers for TCR Jbeta segments was used in the multiplex PCR. The CDR3 region of rearranged TCR beta genes was amplified from genomic DNA by a multiplex PCR assay. The amplified TCR beta libraries were sequenced on the Illumina HiSeq System as 87-base-pair reads. The original methods were these. In a later analysis, some 80 million unique TCR beta chains were counted across the roughly 670 repertoires, and roughly 9.9 million of these chains were shared by at least two donors. Raw reads were error-corrected and collapsed into unique sequences by a nearest-neighbor algorithm in which closely related sequences were merged to remove PCR and sequencing errors. To assign V, D and J gene segments, CDR3 sequences were aligned to IMGT reference sequences. For a sequence to be retained, a match of at least six nucleotides was required to both a V gene segment and a J gene segment. Rearrangements were classified as productive when the CDR3 lacked stop codons and remained in frame with V and J, and all other rearrangements were classified as non-productive. CDR3 was defined according to IMGT convention as the region running from the second conserved V-encoded cysteine to the conserved J-encoded phenylalanine. The earlier analysis of approximately 500 of the donors excluded sequences that lacked an unambiguous match to a single V gene segment. An earlier analysis of a few hundred of the donors classified V segments as functional when productive rearrangements were above 56.7% and as segregating when the standard deviation between donors was above 5%. A statistical classification framework was built for diagnosing cytomegalovirus status from the catalog of TCR beta chain sequences. In a later analysis, V and J genes were assigned by comparing TCR nucleotide sequences against IMGT/GENE-DB human TR gene sequences. The TCRdist pipeline was used in a later analysis to assign CDR3 sequences and most-parsimonious VDJ recombination scenarios. A later analysis defined each TCR beta chain by its CDR3 amino acid sequence plus V-gene family, and excluded reads lacking a unique V-gene family. A later analysis removed 450 to 600 highly shared, low-generation-probability nucleotide sequences to deal with suspected cross-contamination and a sequencing artifact. In a later analysis, a clonal expansion index was calculated for each public chain from normalized within-repertoire ranks of inferred template counts. Generation probabilities in a later analysis came from a VDJ recombination model fitted to out-of-frame rearrangements, and those results were checked against IGoR. In a later analysis, TCR-TCR, TCR-HLA and TCR-CMV co-occurrence was scored with hypergeometric tests, and a repertoire-size bias correction was applied to TCR pairs. To estimate false discovery rates, a later analysis permuted the HLA or CMV assignments 20 times. In a later analysis, co-occurring TCRs were grouped using DBSCAN, with TCRdist sequence similarity added in when clustering inside HLA-allele-positive subsets. Repertoires with fewer than 30,000 or more than 120,000 public chains were left out of co-occurrence clustering, as were five repertoires with anomalous nucleotide sharing. In its TCRdb copy, this immuneACCESS table keeps in-frame sequences only and misses some clones. Where compared with another copy, unresolved V genes explain less than half of these, and the others have no known cause. That table supplies the V and J calls and clone size; D and trimming were determined from the DNA. In this sample the table shows 35,000 to 45,000 clones, 50% of which occur a single time. The top ten clones comprise 12% of the sample.

The CDR3 spans 12 residues, from the cysteine through the phenylalanine. Only the CDR3 part of the read is kept: 36 bases, read in frame from the first base. Here V drops 0 bases and J drops 12 bases, and the junction holds 2 bases not matched to any gene. CDR1 and CDR2 are drawn from the germline V gene (reference sequence): SGHNT, YYREEE. These data are taken from a study of cytomegalovirus exposure and HLA in healthy donors (dated by TCRdb to the late 2010s). Background for the entire study: An earlier analysis of approximately 640 of the donors reported about 250 Gb of sequence data and some 120 million unique TCR beta sequences from about 200 million T cells. Of the roughly 430 genotyped donors, approximately 83% fell in the genetic ancestry cluster associated with self-reported Caucasian donors. To study patterns of TCR occurrence, a later analysis re-analyzed previously published TCR beta repertoires from 600 to 750 donors and added high-resolution HLA genotyping. An earlier analysis of approximately 500 of the donors applied high-throughput TCR beta sequencing to assess whether each TCR beta V gene segment acted as functional or pseudogenic. Roughly 310 gigabases of sequencing data and tens of millions of unique TCR sequences were included in an early release covering about 700 HLA-typed donors. Typing coverage differed by locus: A, B, C, DRB1 and DQB1 were typed in about 620-640 donors, DQA1 in roughly 500, DPA1 in some 610, and DPB1 in about 450. HLA typing covered class I and class II loci at four-digit resolution. To predict cytomegalovirus infection status, the study brought together high-throughput TCR immunosequencing, statistical association of individual TCRs with disease status, and machine learning. Five DR-DQ haplotypes were treated as single units for association and clustering because of strong linkage in the cohort. In addition to the first cohort of 666 subjects, a separate validation cohort of some 120 different subjects was used. Donor age, sex, ethnicity and CMV serostatus were compiled together with the repertoire data. A later genetic analysis took genome-wide SNP genotypes for 398 of the 666 donors and used that subset as a discovery cohort. The study profiled the T cell repertoires of more than 500 subjects by immunosequencing and related them to cytomegalovirus serostatus. Across approximately 400 genotyped donors of the cohort, an average of about 200,000 unique TCR beta nucleotide sequences per donor were sequenced, and approximately 19% of those sequences were non-productive. The aim of the study was to test whether cataloging public T cell receptors could identify signatures of past pathogen exposure. All discovery cohort repertoires had been generated using a single sequencing platform. Rather than using new phenotypic data, the later analysis identified candidate immune exposures from TCR beta sequences and from how often those sequences occurred across donors. The study at large found these results: V-gene and J-gene trimming of TCR beta chains was associated with a missense DCLRE1C variant in a later genetic analysis, and the association was replicated in an independent cohort. In the study, some 180 TCR beta chains were listed as associated with cytomegalovirus. A later analysis found that HLA-associated TCR beta chains were more clonally expanded and had lower generation probabilities than equally common non-associated chains. A further reported finding was that TCR beta sequences accurately predicted the HLA-A and HLA-B alleles for most subjects in the first cohort. Assigning TCR associations to individual alleles was difficult when HLA alleles, especially DR and DQ, strongly co-occurred. The earlier analysis of 450 to 700 of the donors excluded about 16 rarely observed V segments, including chromosome 9 orphons, because counts were too low. In a later analysis, TCR association rates were found to vary across HLA loci, with the most associated TCRs seen for DRB1 alleles and the fewest for HLA-C alleles. Correlated functional status among segregating V segments might be attributable to linkage disequilibrium, but an unknown experimental factor could not be ruled out. A cluster of highly shared sequence variants was judged likely to represent a technical artifact of the sequencing pipeline. Immune exposure information for the cohort was limited to CMV serostatus. Cytomegalovirus status was reported to be diagnosed by the classifier with high specificity and sensitivity in both the original and validation cohorts. Roughly uniform sequencing depth across donors was assumed in presence/absence analyses, although this assumption may not hold. A later analysis found that most CMV-associated TCR beta chains appeared HLA-restricted, with HLA associations seemingly driven largely by CMV exposure. This cohort had only TCR beta chains sequenced, and the lack of alpha or paired-chain data limited which features could be detected. Compared with the approximately 700-donor mean, donors in an Asian-associated ancestry cluster had fewer N-insertions in productive TCRs, according to a later genetic analysis. In a later analysis, some 18,000 TCR beta sequences were associated with specific HLA alleles at a false discovery rate of 0.05. It was suggested by the authors that the approach could potentially be generalized to other disease states and immunological phenotypes. According to a later analysis, parvovirus B19, influenza, CMV and Epstein-Barr virus appeared linked to several top co-occurrence clusters. Because HLA typing was missing for some donors at each locus, association tests included only the typed subset. In an earlier analysis of some 540 of the donors, most TCR beta V segments appeared in productive rearrangements about 87% or about 30% of the time, broadly matching IMGT annotations. In vitro tests confirmed that a few of the cytomegalovirus-associated TCR beta chains recognize cytomegalovirus antigens. Some IMGT-functional V segments, including TRBV6-2 and TRBV6-3, could not be distinguished by the 87-base-pair reads and were therefore excluded. Most TCR sequences were seen in very few donors, while some public TCRs were found in many individuals.

The cohort comprised 666 healthy bone marrow donors. All cohort members were sampled while nominally healthy, although unrecorded immune exposures were likely present. Of the approximately 610 cohort members, 289 had positive CMV serostatus and 350 to 450 had negative CMV serostatus, and CMV serostatus was not recorded for the donor. Each donor provided a peripheral blood sample, and peripheral blood mononuclear cells were used for TCR beta sequencing. The Qiagen DNeasy Blood Extraction Kit was used to extract genomic DNA from the blood cell samples. The sequencing input was PBMCs. This TCR came from a human donor in good health. The sequence is built from TRBV5-4 and TRBJ1-2, with 10 bases matching TRBD1. The DNA is as follows: TGTGCCAGCAGCTTGGGACAGGGGGCCAACACCTTC. It translates as CASSLGQGANTF. The full variable domain, completed from the reference TRBV5-4 and TRBJ1-2 proteins outside the CDR3, reads ETGVTQSPTHLIKTRGQQVTLRCSSQSGHNTVSWYQQALGQGPQFIFQYYREEENGRGNFPPRFSGLQFPNYSSELNVNALELDDSALYLCASSLGQGANTFGSGTRLTVV.